Listed below are T cell receptor beta chains from one sample, sequenced in a study of identical twins. TCRdb reanalysed the 5' RACE reads using MiXCR and keeps one entry per CDR3 protein. The data contain a few hundred thousand distinct CDR3 sequences, roughly an eighth of them singletons. The same specimen was also included in a second study, on yellow fever vaccine responses in identical twins.

Sequenced material: CD4+ T cells sorted from blood. The source of these receptors is a woman between 18 and 29 years old in good health. Both conserved end residues are trimmed from each CDR3. Each record gives: clone size, V gene, D gene, J gene, CDR3 protein. D genes are given only for firm matches. Clone size is not always given. Where it is, it says once, few, many or a class for expanded clones.

size: NA; V: TRBV3-1; D: NA; J: TRBJ1-5; CDR3: ASSQGPQTGQPQH
size: many; V: TRBV7-6; D: NA; J: TRBJ2-2; CDR3: ASSSAKGLNTGELF
size: NA; V: TRBV7-2; D: TRBD1; J: TRBJ2-7; CDR3: ASSWGQGAYEQY
size: NA; V: TRBV2; D: NA; J: TRBJ1-1; CDR3: ASRIQENTEAF
size: NA; V: TRBV6-1; D: NA; J: TRBJ1-1; CDR3: ASSQLLAYTEAF
size: NA; V: TRBV29-1; D: NA; J: TRBJ1-1; CDR3: SVDRRSMNTEAF
size: once; V: TRBV20-1; D: TRBD2; J: TRBJ2-5; CDR3: SAEVLAGNQETQY
size: NA; V: TRBV6-2/TRBV6-3; D: TRBD2; J: TRBJ2-3; CDR3: ASSYTPRTSSPSTDTQY
size: few; V: TRBV7-3; D: NA; J: TRBJ2-3; CDR3: ASSAPTDTQY
size: NA; V: TRBV2; D: NA; J: TRBJ2-3; CDR3: ASTRDTASTDTQY
size: NA; V: TRBV10-3; D: TRBD1; J: TRBJ1-1; CDR3: AIRDRGTGTEAF
size: many; V: TRBV20-1; D: NA; J: TRBJ2-1; CDR3: SAPDLDNEQF
size: many; V: TRBV7-2; D: NA; J: TRBJ2-3; CDR3: ASSSPDRNTDTQY
size: few; V: TRBV5-1; D: TRBD2; J: TRBJ2-1; CDR3: ASSGGLAGVGNEQF
size: many; V: TRBV5-1; D: NA; J: TRBJ1-1; CDR3: ASQPSGPNTEAF
size: NA; V: TRBV6-2/TRBV6-3; D: NA; J: TRBJ1-2; CDR3: ASMEGALYGYT
size: NA; V: TRBV24-1; D: NA; J: TRBJ2-7; CDR3: ATSDRGPGEQY
size: few; V: TRBV3-1; D: NA; J: TRBJ1-1; CDR3: ASSGISNTEAF
size: NA; V: TRBV6-4; D: NA; J: TRBJ1-3; CDR3: ASSVSSNYRNTIY
size: few; V: TRBV24-1; D: TRBD2; J: TRBJ2-1; CDR3: ATAGLANYNEQF
size: NA; V: TRBV7-2; D: NA; J: TRBJ2-3; CDR3: ASRVNSDTQY
size: many; V: TRBV7-2; D: NA; J: TRBJ1-2; CDR3: ASSFGIETGYT
size: few; V: TRBV18; D: TRBD1; J: TRBJ2-2; CDR3: ASSPNPGTGNGELF
size: NA; V: TRBV2; D: NA; J: TRBJ1-1; CDR3: ASSEIDGEMNTEAF
size: NA; V: TRBV30; D: NA; J: TRBJ2-2; CDR3: AWRIESGELF
size: NA; V: TRBV4-3; D: NA; J: TRBJ2-3; CDR3: ASSPEPGVRTDTQY
size: NA; V: TRBV6-2/TRBV6-3; D: TRBD2; J: TRBJ2-5; CDR3: ASSKDLPGLARETQY
size: NA; V: TRBV6-1; D: TRBD1; J: TRBJ2-2; CDR3: ASSVTGTGGELF
size: NA; V: TRBV18; D: NA; J: TRBJ1-5; CDR3: ASSPPGGPLSNQPQH